This T cell receptor (beta chain) is drawn from a study of T cell changes during pregnancy in multiple sclerosis. Only in-frame clones appear in the TCRdb table, and some are missing; sequencing was by immunoSEQ multiplex PCR. The data hold 30,000 to 45,000 clones, with 80% to 95% observed a single time. V was cut by 4 bases and J by 2 bases, with 11 bases left in between. CDR3 size: 14 residues. Germline CDR1 and CDR2: LNHNV and YYDKDF (reference sequence). This TCR was recovered from a female donor with multiple sclerosis, enrolled in a pregnancy study. The input for sequencing was CD8+ T cells from peripheral blood mononuclear cells, taken before pregnancy. V gene TRBV15 combines with J gene TRBJ2-5; a possible D gene is TRBD1 (6 bases). The DNA for the CDR3 is TGTGCCACCAGCAACTACAGGGAGCAAGAGACCCAGTACTTC. Encoded protein: CATSNYREQETQYF.